This T cell receptor (beta chain) is from a study of cytomegalovirus exposure and HLA in healthy donors. With 60 Vbeta and 13 Jbeta primers, the PCR was carried out. Assay used: immunoSEQ multiplex PCR; TCRdb lists only in-frame clones, some missing. Found here are around 55,000 clones; the top ten clones hold roughly 9.6%. The CDR3 contains 14 residues. V shed 5 bases and J 8 bases; nucleotides not matched to a gene: 6. Germline V gene sequence: CDR1 SGHTA, CDR2 FQGNSA. The TCR originated in a man aged 50-59 years in good health and CMV-seropositive. Sample: PBMCs. The chain couples TRBV7-2 to TRBJ1-4; the match to TRBD1 covers 9 bases. CDR3 DNA sequence: TGTGCCAGCAGCCGAGACAGGGGGGGCGAAAAACTGTTTTTT. Protein: CASSRDRGGEKLFF.